The 9 T cell receptor beta chains below were found in one sample sequenced in a study of post-analysis software for immune sequencing data. Study-level findings and limits: In patients, TRBV5-6, TRBV5-1 and TRBV20-1 belonged to four or five TRBV segments found more frequently than in controls.

Their antigen targets remain unknown. The authors incorporated unique molecular identifiers into the TCR beta cDNA libraries. TCRdb ran MiXCR on the PCR reads and lists one entry per CDR3 protein. The table records around 440,000 distinct CDR3 sequences, 40% to 55% of them present only once. The sample comprised blood. The receptors were sampled from a girl aged 5-17 years with multiple sclerosis.

The chain couples TRBV7-9 to TRBJ2-1; D might be TRBD2 (6 bases). Germline V CDR1 and CDR2: SEHNR, FQNEAQ (reference sequence). V lost 1 base and J lost 10, with 11 bases in between. The CDR3 contains 13 residues. CDR3 nucleotide sequence: TGTGCCAGCAGCTTAGGCCAGGACTACGAGCAGTTCTTC. Residues: CASSLGQDYEQFF.

V usage is TRBV28 and J usage is TRBJ2-7; 8 bases match TRBD1. Losses at the gene ends were 8 bases for V and 3 bases for J; bases not matched to a gene: 6. The CDR3 runs 13 residues. Germline V gives CDR1 MDHEN, CDR2 SYDVKM. Here the CDR3 reads CASGAGGFYEQYF. Here the CDR3 DNA reads TGTGCCAGCGGGGCAGGGGGCTTCTACGAGCAGTACTTC. Using reference TRBV28 and TRBJ2-7 for the parts outside the CDR3, the full variable domain is DVKVTQSSRYLVKRTGEKVFLECVQDMDHENMFWYRQDPGLGLRLIYFSYDVKMKEKGDIPEGYSVSREKKERFSLILESASTNQTSMYLCASGAGGFYEQYFGPGTRLTVT.

This chain links TRBV13 with TRBJ2-5, with 9 bases identical to TRBD2. Near its end, the DNA agrees better with TRBJ2-7, so the J call may be wrong. The CDR3 has 17 amino acids. Germline lookup yields CDR1 PRHDT and CDR2 FYEKMQ (reference sequence). As DNA, the CDR3 is TGTGCCAGCAGCTTAGGATGGCGGGAGGGCTATCCCTACGAGCAGTACTTC. Encoded protein: CASSLGWREGYPYEQYF.

As for this clonotype: A much larger clone is a single base away; this may be a read error. V is TRBV29-1 and J is TRBJ2-7; 7 positions match TRBD2. This CDR3 is built from 14 residues. Germline-derived CDR1 and CDR2 are SQVTM and ANQGSEA. V shed 5 bases, J shed 0 bases, and the junction held 7 bases outside the gene matches. The chain's CDR3 is CSVRRAGVSYEQYF. The CDR3, as DNA: TGCAGCGTTCGGAGGGCGGGAGTCTCCTACGAGCAGTACTTC.

On this clonotype: This may be a read error, as it is one base from a much larger clone. This chain connects TRBV4-3 to TRBJ2-7; 9 nucleotides line up with TRBD1. This CDR3 has 16 amino acids. CDR1 LGHNA and CDR2 YSLEER come from the germline V gene. V was clipped by 3 bases and J by 5 bases; unmatched bases: 11. CDR3 loop: CASSHFRGQGSDEQYF. Here the CDR3 DNA reads TGCGCCAGCAGCCATTTTCGTGGACAGGGGAGCGACGAGCAGTACTTC.

The chain has TRBV7-9 and TRBJ2-1, with 16 bases matching TRBD2. There are 18 residues in the CDR3. Germline lookup yields CDR1 SEHNR and CDR2 FQNEAQ (reference sequence). The V and J ends lost 4 bases and 8 bases, in that order; junction bases with no gene match: 11. As DNA, the CDR3 is TGTGCCAGCAGCTCATATCCGGGACTAGCGGGAGGGCTTTATGAGCAGTTCTTC. This gives the protein CASSSYPGLAGGLYEQFF.

This clonotype was seen a few times. This chain's CDR3 is CASTPGQGYNEQFF. The DNA for the CDR3 is TGCGCCAGCACTCCGGGACAGGGGTACAATGAGCAGTTCTTC. The rearrangement links TRBV5-1 to TRBJ2-1, with 10 bases aligning to TRBD1. V gave up 6 bases and J gave up 4 bases; unmatched junction bases: 4. The CDR3 covers 14 residues. In germline, CDR1 is SGHRS, CDR2 YFSETQ.

A few counts support this clonotype. The chain joins TRBV4-1 to TRBJ2-7; 9 nucleotides agree with TRBD1. The J call may not be correct, given that the DNA end is closer to TRBJ2-5. The CDR3 contains 15 residues. Germline V gene data show CDR1 as MGHRA and CDR2 as YSYEKL. CDR3 sequence reads: CASSQDHGTGRTQYF. The CDR3 nucleotides are TGCGCCAGCAGCCAAGATCACGGGACAGGGAGGACCCAGTACTTC.

V and J are TRBV29-1 and TRBJ2-7; 13 bases map to TRBD2. Trimming removed 6 bases from V and 5 bases from J; junction bases left unmatched: 4. This CDR3 comprises 13 residues. Per the germline V gene, CDR1 is SQVTM and CDR2 is ANQGSEA. The CDR3: CSVVTSGRNEQYF. Here the CDR3 DNA reads TGCAGCGTCGTGACTAGCGGGAGGAACGAGCAGTACTTC.